Listed below are T cell receptor beta chains from one sample, sequenced in a study of PD-1 blockade in classical Hodgkin lymphoma. Measured with immunoSEQ multiplex PCR; TCRdb has only the in-frame clones, and not every one. The data show 70,000 to 85,000 clones, 90% to 95% seen once. The sequencing used peripheral blood mononuclear cells (PBMCs), collected at baseline. The receptors were gathered from a human donor with classical Hodgkin lymphoma. Each CDR3 is given with its conserved first and last residue. D genes are given only for firm matches. Only some rows state a clone size, as once, few, many or a class for expanded clones.

V	size	D	J	CDR3	DNA
TRBV14	-	-	TRBJ2-5	CASSQAREQYF	TGTGCCAGCAGCCAAGCCAGAGAGCAGTACTTC
TRBV27	-	-	TRBJ2-5	CASSLRGEETQYF	TGTGCCAGCAGTTTAAGAGGTGAAGAGACCCAGTACTTC
TRBV5-3	-	-	TRBJ1-4	CASSFNTPTNEKLFF	TGTGCCAGCAGCTTTAATACACCAACTAATGAAAAACTGTTTTTT
TRBV2	-	TRBD2	TRBJ2-3	CAGSSWGGSTDTQYF	TGTGCCGGTTCAAGCTGGGGGGGTAGCACAGATACGCAGTATTTT
TRBV5-1	once	-	TRBJ2-5	CASSSAGEYQETQYF	TGCGCCAGCAGCTCGGCAGGGGAGTACCAAGAGACCCAGTACTTC
TRBV19	-	TRBD1	TRBJ1-2	CASRKQGTGLYGYTF	TGTGCCAGTAGGAAACAGGGGACTGGTCTCTATGGCTACACCTTC
TRBV5-8	once	-	TRBJ1-1	CASSGWGAGHTEAFF	TGTGCCAGCAGCGGGTGGGGGGCCGGACACACTGAAGCTTTCTTT
TRBV4-2	-	-	TRBJ1-2	CASSLLGTGGYGYTF	TGTGCCAGCAGCTTGTTAGGGACGGGCGGCTATGGCTACACCTTC
TRBV9	-	TRBD1	TRBJ2-5	CASSVGSGQGLETQYF	TGTGCCAGCAGCGTAGGCTCTGGACAGGGATTGGAGACCCAGTACTTC
TRBV5-1	-	TRBD2	TRBJ2-4	CASSLDLAGGIQYF	TGCGCCAGCAGCTTGGACCTAGCGGGGGGCATTCAGTACTTC
TRBV6-5	-	-	TRBJ2-7	CASSSLYSSSYEQYF	TGTGCCAGCAGTTCTCTATACTCGAGCTCCTACGAGCAGTACTTC
TRBV25-1	-	-	TRBJ1-4	CASMGFGEKLFF	TGTGCCAGCATGGGCTTTGGGGAAAAACTGTTTTTT
TRBV9	-	TRBD1	TRBJ1-2	CASSDPGTGVAPNYGYTF	TGTGCCAGCAGCGACCCCGGGACAGGGGTCGCTCCTAACTATGGCTACACCTTC
TRBV29-1	-	-	TRBJ2-7	CSVDSGYEQYF	TGCAGCGTTGACTCAGGTTACGAGCAGTACTTC
TRBV13	-	TRBD1	TRBJ2-7	CASSLGTASSYEQYF	TGTGCCAGCAGCCTCGGGACAGCGAGCTCCTACGAGCAGTACTTC
TRBV7-7	-	TRBD1	TRBJ2-7	CASSPDRGEGEQYF	TGTGCCAGCAGCCCGGACAGGGGGGAAGGCGAGCAGTACTTC
TRBV7-9	-	TRBD1	TRBJ2-7	CASSLAWTGGASYEQYF	TGTGCCAGCAGCTTAGCGTGGACAGGGGGCGCCTCCTACGAGCAGTACTTC
TRBV7-6	-	TRBD1	TRBJ1-3	CASSLAPTGSGNTIYF	TGTGCCAGCAGCTTGGCCCCGACAGGGTCTGGAAACACCATATATTTT
TRBV9	-	-	TRBJ2-3	CASSVDGTTGRGTDTQYF	TGTGCCAGCAGCGTAGATGGGACAACCGGGAGAGGAACAGATACGCAGTATTTT
TRBV19	-	-	TRBJ2-1	CASSIVGGPGPFF	TGTGCCAGTAGTATAGTAGGGGGACCAGGCCCGTTCTTC
TRBV12-5	-	-	TRBJ1-1	CASGLVQGQREAFF	TGTGCTAGTGGTTTGGTACAAGGTCAACGGGAAGCTTTCTTT
TRBV27	-	TRBD1	TRBJ1-4	CASSTPVGTGPEKLFF	TGTGCCAGCAGTACACCCGTGGGGACAGGGCCTGAAAAACTGTTTTTT
TRBV5-1	-	-	TRBJ1-5	CASSLARIYQPQHF	TGCGCCAGCAGCTTGGCCAGAATCTATCAGCCCCAGCATTTT
TRBV4-1	-	-	TRBJ2-3	CASSQGVTDTQYF	TGCGCCAGCAGCCAGGGGGTCACAGATACGCAGTATTTT
TRBV28	-	-	TRBJ1-2	CASSPGLYGYTF	TGTGCCAGCAGCCCGGGCCTCTATGGCTACACCTTC
TRBV7-8	-	-	TRBJ1-2	CASSLAHRSNYGYTF	TGTGCCAGCAGCTTAGCGCACAGATCTAACTATGGCTACACCTTC
TRBV19	-	-	TRBJ2-2	CASSILSGSTGELFF	TGTGCCAGTAGTATCCTTAGCGGAAGCACCGGGGAGCTGTTTTTT
TRBV11-1	-	-	TRBJ2-5	CASSQDLAETQYF	TGTGCCAGCAGCCAAGACCTCGCTGAGACCCAGTACTTC
TRBV6-5	-	-	TRBJ1-5	CASSYDSRPNQPQHF	TGTGCCAGCAGTTACGACAGTCGCCCTAATCAGCCCCAGCATTTT
TRBV6-4	few	-	TRBJ1-6	CASSARELSPLHF	TGTGCCAGCAGTGCCAGGGAACTCTCACCCCTCCACTTT
TRBV6-5	-	-	TRBJ1-2	CASSYTPGTNYGYTF	TGTGCCAGCAGTTACACCCCTGGCACTAACTATGGCTACACCTTC
TRBV12-5	-	-	TRBJ2-1	CASGFPGGGNNEQFF	TGTGCTAGTGGTTTCCCAGGGGGGGGTAACAATGAGCAGTTCTTC
TRBV7-9	-	TRBD2	TRBJ2-3	CASSLGTSGTDTQYF	TGTGCCAGCAGCTTAGGGACTAGCGGCACAGATACGCAGTATTTT
TRBV4-3	-	TRBD2	TRBJ2-2	CASSLDSGVGELFF	TGCGCCAGCAGCCTAGACAGCGGGGTCGGAGAGCTGTTTTTT
TRBV18	-	-	TRBJ2-3	CASSHDVPLADTQYF	TGTGCCAGCTCCCATGATGTACCGCTGGCAGATACGCAGTATTTT
TRBV28	-	TRBD1	TRBJ2-7	CASSLGPGGAEQYF	TGTGCCAGCAGTTTGGGTCCAGGGGGCGCCGAGCAGTACTTC
TRBV11-2	few	TRBD2	TRBJ2-1	CASSFRGRAAEQFF	TGTGCCAGCAGCTTTCGTGGGAGGGCCGCTGAGCAGTTCTTC
TRBV18	-	-	TRBJ2-1	CASSPGQADYNEQFF	TGTGCCAGCTCACCTGGCCAAGCGGATTACAATGAGCAGTTCTTC
TRBV7-9	once	-	TRBJ2-7	CASSSLGLYEQYF	TGTGCCAGCAGCTCCCTGGGGCTCTACGAGCAGTACTTC
TRBV6-1	-	-	TRBJ1-6	CASSEAGNSPLHF	TGTGCCAGCAGTGAGGCTGGGAATTCACCCCTCCACTTT
TRBV30	-	TRBD1	TRBJ2-7	CAWSSVWDRGVFSSYEQYF	TGTGCCTGGAGTTCGGTGTGGGACAGGGGGGTTTTTAGCTCCTACGAGCAGTACTTC
TRBV27	-	-	TRBJ2-7	CASSSGTSYEQYF	TGTGCCAGCAGTTCGGGAACCTCCTACGAGCAGTACTTC
TRBV2	-	-	TRBJ2-2	CASSEGSPLGNTGELFF	TGTGCCAGCAGTGAGGGGTCCCCCTTGGGGAACACCGGGGAGCTGTTTTTT
TRBV6-1	-	TRBD2	TRBJ2-7	CTTTNYRGVTYEQYF	TGTACCACTACGAACTATCGGGGGGTGACCTACGAGCAGTACTTC
TRBV5-1	-	-	TRBJ1-1	CASSLTGMNTEAFF	TGCGCCAGCAGCTTGACAGGGATGAACACTGAAGCTTTCTTT
TRBV7-3	-	TRBD2	TRBJ2-1	CASSLSGTAGGSYNEQFF	TGTGCCAGCAGCTTATCGGGGACCGCCGGGGGGTCCTACAATGAGCAGTTCTTC
TRBV30	-	TRBD2	TRBJ2-7	CAWSVRGSGSDLYEQYF	TGTGCCTGGAGTGTACGGGGTAGCGGGAGTGATCTCTACGAGCAGTACTTC
TRBV27	-	-	TRBJ1-1	CASSFLGHTEAFF	TGTGCCAGCAGTTTTCTTGGGCACACTGAAGCTTTCTTT
TRBV4-3	-	TRBD2	TRBJ2-5	CASSQDSPSLSGRETQYF	TGCGCCAGCAGCCAAGACTCGCCGAGTCTAAGCGGGAGGGAGACCCAGTACTTC